This T cell receptor (beta chain) was found in a study of blood T cell repertoires in COVID-19 (TCRdb year 2020). For context, the study as a whole: Samples from collaborators originated in the United States, Italy and Spain and spanned both the acute and convalescent phases of COVID-19. The material from the prospective study consisted of cDNA or gDNA derived from T cells, B-cell-depleted T cells, or PBMCs. Subjects who had been exposed to COVID-19, were actively infected with it, or had recovered from it provided the deeply sampled blood TCRbeta repertoires that made up the dataset. The repertoires were released in a freely available public database meant as a resource for research on the immune response to SARS-CoV-2. The samples were drawn from two sources: the first 160 participants of the ongoing ImmuneRACE study, and 1,254 subjects contributed by 6 global collaborators. A de-identified subject ID, COVID-19 status, age in years and sex were almost always included in the sample metadata. Where available, HLA class I and class II types were taken from metadata supplied by the sample provider and were not determined by assay-based typing. The paper's findings and limits, for the study overall: The amount of clinical and demographic metadata varied by source and participant and was provided uncurated.

A second Seattle source provided samples from volunteer blood donors who had recovered from COVID-19. Each collaborating institution followed its own protocols to collect whole blood in K2EDTA tubes. For TCRbeta analysis, collaborators shipped samples in one of three forms: frozen whole blood, isolated PBMCs, or DNA extracted from either of those sample types. With regard to this clone: The clone's antigen remains unknown. Base qualities are not recorded, but no much larger clone differs from it by a single base.

TCRbeta CDR3 regions were amplified from genomic DNA using the immunoSEQ Assay, a bias-controlled multiplex PCR. Concerning the study's data processing: The number of nucleated cells in each sample was estimated by amplification of reference gene primers within the assay. Sequence reads were collapsed and filtered to measure the absolute abundance of every unique TCRbeta CDR3 rearrangement. For each sample, productive Simpson clonality was calculated by taking the square root of Simpson's diversity index across productive rearrangements. The table comes from immuneACCESS by way of TCRdb, which keeps in-frame sequences with V and J called. Part of the clones is missing from these tables; in studies checked, under half for an unresolved V gene and the rest for unknown reasons. The DNA gave D and trimming, while V, J and clone size come from that table. The sample table lists a few hundred thousand clones, 89% of them with a count of one. The ten largest clones represent 4.6% of the sample.

The germline V and J ends show losses of 7 bases and 6 bases respectively, and no gene match explains 6 bases of the junction. Sequences SNHLY (CDR1) and FYNNEI (CDR2) are obtained from the germline V gene. From its cysteine to its phenylalanine, the CDR3 spans 14 amino acids. CDR3 DNA is the only sequence kept; it has 42 bases, read in frame from the first base. The origin of this receptor is a middle-aged woman who had recovered from COVID-19. The chain is assembled from TRBV2 and TRBJ2-2; TRBD1 matches 9 bases in the middle. Input material: peripheral blood. The CDR3 here reads CASNGQGSSGELFF. The DNA reads TGTGCCAGCAACGGACAGGGGTCCTCCGGGGAGCTGTTTTTT.